This T cell receptor (beta chain) was identified during a study of shared T cell receptors in the human thymus. This CDR3 region has 17 residues. Germline V gene lookup returns CDR1 LGHNA and CDR2 YSLEER. Trimming left V 0 bases short and J 0 bases short, with 12 bases between. Assay used: immunoSEQ multiplex PCR; TCRdb lists only in-frame clones, some missing. Among hundreds of thousands of clones listed, around 87% were seen once. The data also belong to a second study, concerning human thymus T cells. According to that study: Donors consisted of healthy Finnish infants (having corrective surgery for congenital heart defects). Resections that were taken during corrective heart surgery supplied the thymus tissue.

The chain links TRBV4-3 to TRBJ1-3; tentative D call: TRBD1 (6 bases). The material sequenced was thymocytes. The clonotype comes from a boy under two years old with a congenital heart defect. CDR3 bases: TGCGCCAGCAGCCAAGATTGGACAGCCTTCTCTGGAAACACCATATATTTT. Protein: CASSQDWTAFSGNTIYF.